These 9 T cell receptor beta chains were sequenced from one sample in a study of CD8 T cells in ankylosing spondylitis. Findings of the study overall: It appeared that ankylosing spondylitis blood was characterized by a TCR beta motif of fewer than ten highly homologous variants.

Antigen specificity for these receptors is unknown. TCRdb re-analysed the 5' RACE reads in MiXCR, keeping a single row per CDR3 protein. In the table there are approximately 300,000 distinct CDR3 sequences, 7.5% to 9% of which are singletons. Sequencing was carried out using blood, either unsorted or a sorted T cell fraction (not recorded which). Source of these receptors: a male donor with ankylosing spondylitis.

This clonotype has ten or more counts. The CDR3 reads CASTTGQGSTYGYTF. In DNA form, the CDR3 reads TGTGCCAGCACAACAGGGCAGGGGTCCACCTATGGCTACACCTTC. The gene calls are TRBV6-1 and TRBJ1-2; tentatively, D is TRBD1 (6 bases). V dropped 7 bases and J dropped 4 bases, with 19 bases sitting between them. Germline loops: CDR1 MNHNS, CDR2 SASEGT. This CDR3 comprises 15 residues.

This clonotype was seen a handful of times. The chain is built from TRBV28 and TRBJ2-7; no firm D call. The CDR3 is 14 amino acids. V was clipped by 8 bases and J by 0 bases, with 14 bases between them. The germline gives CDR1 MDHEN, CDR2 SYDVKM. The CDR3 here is CASAPRGRSYEQYF. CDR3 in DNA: TGTGCCAGCGCCCCGCGTGGCCGCTCCTACGAGCAGTACTTC.

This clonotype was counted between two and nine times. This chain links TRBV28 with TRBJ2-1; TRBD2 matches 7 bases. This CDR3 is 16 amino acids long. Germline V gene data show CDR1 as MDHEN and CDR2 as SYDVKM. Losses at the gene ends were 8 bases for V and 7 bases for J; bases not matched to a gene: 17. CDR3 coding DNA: TGTGCCAGCCCCCCCAGCGGGTCGGGAGGCGGTAATGAGCAGTTCTTC. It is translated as CASPPSGSGGGNEQFF.

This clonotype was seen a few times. The CDR3 DNA is TGCAGCGTTGTGGGACAGGGCTACGAGCAGTACTTC. The encoded protein is CSVVGQGYEQYF. This chain uses TRBV29-1 with TRBJ2-7; TRBD1 agrees at 9 bases. The CDR3 spans 12 residues. The germline V gene encodes CDR1 SQVTM and CDR2 ANQGSEA. V dropped 4 bases and J dropped 3; count of bases not matched to a gene: 1.

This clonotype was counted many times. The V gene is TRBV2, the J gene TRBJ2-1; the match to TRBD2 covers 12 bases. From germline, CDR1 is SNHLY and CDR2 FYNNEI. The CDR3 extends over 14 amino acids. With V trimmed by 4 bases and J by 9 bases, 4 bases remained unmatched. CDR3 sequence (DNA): TGTGCCAGCAGTGGGACTAGCGGGATTCCTGAGCAGTTCTTC. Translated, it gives CASSGTSGIPEQFF.

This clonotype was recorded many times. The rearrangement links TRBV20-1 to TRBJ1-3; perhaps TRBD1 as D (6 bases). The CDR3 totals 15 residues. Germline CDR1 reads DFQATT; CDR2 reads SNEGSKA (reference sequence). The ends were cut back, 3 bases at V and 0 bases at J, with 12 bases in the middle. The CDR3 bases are TGCAGTGCTAGCGAAACAGGGCACTCTGGAAACACCATATATTTT. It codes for CSASETGHSGNTIYF.

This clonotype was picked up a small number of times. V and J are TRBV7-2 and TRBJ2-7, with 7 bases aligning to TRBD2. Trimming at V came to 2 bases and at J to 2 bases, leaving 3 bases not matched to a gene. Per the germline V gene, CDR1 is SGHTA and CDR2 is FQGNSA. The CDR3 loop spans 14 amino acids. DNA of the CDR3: TGTGCCAGCAGCTTAAGCGGGGCCCCCTACGAGCAGTACTTC. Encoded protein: CASSLSGAPYEQYF.

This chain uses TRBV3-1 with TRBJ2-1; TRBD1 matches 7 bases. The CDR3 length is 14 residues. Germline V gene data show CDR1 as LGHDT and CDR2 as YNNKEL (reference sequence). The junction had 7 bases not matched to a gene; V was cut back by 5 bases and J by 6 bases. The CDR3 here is CASSIPGQINEQFF. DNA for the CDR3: TGTGCCAGCAGCATCCCGGGACAGATCAATGAGCAGTTCTTC.

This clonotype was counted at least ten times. Written as DNA, the CDR3 is TGCGCCAGCAGCTTGGTGATTAGCGGGGACGCAGATACGCAGTATTTT. It yields the protein CASSLVISGDADTQYF. The chain recombines TRBV5-1 with TRBJ2-3; TRBD2 matches 8 bases. There are 16 residues in the CDR3. V shed 0 bases and J 4 bases; nucleotides not matched to a gene: 7. CDR1 SGHRS and CDR2 YFSETQ come from the germline V gene. The full variable domain, completed using reference TRBV5-1 and TRBJ2-3, is KAGVTQTPRYLIKTRGQQVTLSCSPISGHRSVSWYQQTPGQGLQFLFEYFSETQRNKGNFPGRFSGRQFSNSRSEMNVSTLELGDSALYLCASSLVISGDADTQYFGPGTRLTVL.